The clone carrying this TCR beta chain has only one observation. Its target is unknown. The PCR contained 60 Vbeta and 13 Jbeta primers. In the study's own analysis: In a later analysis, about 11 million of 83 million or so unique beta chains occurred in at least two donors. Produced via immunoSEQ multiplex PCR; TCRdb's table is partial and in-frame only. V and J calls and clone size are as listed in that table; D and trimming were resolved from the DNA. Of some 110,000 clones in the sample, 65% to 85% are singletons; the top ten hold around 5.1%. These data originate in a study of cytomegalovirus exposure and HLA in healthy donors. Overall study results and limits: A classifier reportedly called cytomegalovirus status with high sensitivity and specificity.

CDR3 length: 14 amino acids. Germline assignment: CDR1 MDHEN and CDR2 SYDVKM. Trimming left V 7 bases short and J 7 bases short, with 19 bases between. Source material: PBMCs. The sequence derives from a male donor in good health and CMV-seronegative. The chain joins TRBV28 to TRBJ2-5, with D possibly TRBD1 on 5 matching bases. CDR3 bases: TGTGCCAGCACCTCACAATGGCAGGGTGGGACCCAGTACTTC. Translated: CASTSQWQGGTQYF.